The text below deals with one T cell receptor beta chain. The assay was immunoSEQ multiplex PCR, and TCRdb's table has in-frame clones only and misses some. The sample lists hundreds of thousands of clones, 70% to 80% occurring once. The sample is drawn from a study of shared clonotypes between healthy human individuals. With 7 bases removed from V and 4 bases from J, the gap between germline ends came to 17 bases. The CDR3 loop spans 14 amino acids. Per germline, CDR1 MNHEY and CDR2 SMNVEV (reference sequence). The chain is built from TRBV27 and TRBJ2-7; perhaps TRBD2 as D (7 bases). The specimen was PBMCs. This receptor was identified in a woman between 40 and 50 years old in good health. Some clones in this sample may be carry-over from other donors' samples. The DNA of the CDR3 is TGTGCCAGCACCCGTCAGGGGAGGGCATACGAGCAGTACTTC. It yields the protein CASTRQGRAYEQYF.